The clone carrying this TCR beta chain was seen many times. The CDR3 contains 17 residues. V gave up 4 bases and J gave up 4 bases, with 20 bases separating them. Looked up from germline, CDR1 is LGHNA and CDR2 is YSLEER. This entry is derived from a study of blood T cell repertoires in COVID-19. Across the study: Samples representing acute and convalescent COVID-19 were sourced from the United States, Italy and Spain. PBMCs, B-cell-depleted T cells, or T cells were the source of the cDNA or gDNA that made up the material.

Original methodology: For nucleated cells, counts were estimated from reference gene primer amplification. The repertoire was sequenced with immunoSEQ multiplex PCR; TCRdb's copy has only in-frame clones and lacks some. The V and J calls and clone size were taken over from that table, and D and trimming were inferred from the DNA. This sample has some 130,000 clones, with about 89% found just once. Sequences were obtained from peripheral blood. This receptor was obtained from a man aged 60 to 69 with active or convalescent COVID-19. The genes are TRBV4-3 and TRBJ1-3; D is uncertain. CDR3 nucleotides: TGCGCCAGCAGCCCCACACTACAACCCGGCGGAGGAAACACCATATATTTT. This gives the protein CASSPTLQPGGGNTIYF.